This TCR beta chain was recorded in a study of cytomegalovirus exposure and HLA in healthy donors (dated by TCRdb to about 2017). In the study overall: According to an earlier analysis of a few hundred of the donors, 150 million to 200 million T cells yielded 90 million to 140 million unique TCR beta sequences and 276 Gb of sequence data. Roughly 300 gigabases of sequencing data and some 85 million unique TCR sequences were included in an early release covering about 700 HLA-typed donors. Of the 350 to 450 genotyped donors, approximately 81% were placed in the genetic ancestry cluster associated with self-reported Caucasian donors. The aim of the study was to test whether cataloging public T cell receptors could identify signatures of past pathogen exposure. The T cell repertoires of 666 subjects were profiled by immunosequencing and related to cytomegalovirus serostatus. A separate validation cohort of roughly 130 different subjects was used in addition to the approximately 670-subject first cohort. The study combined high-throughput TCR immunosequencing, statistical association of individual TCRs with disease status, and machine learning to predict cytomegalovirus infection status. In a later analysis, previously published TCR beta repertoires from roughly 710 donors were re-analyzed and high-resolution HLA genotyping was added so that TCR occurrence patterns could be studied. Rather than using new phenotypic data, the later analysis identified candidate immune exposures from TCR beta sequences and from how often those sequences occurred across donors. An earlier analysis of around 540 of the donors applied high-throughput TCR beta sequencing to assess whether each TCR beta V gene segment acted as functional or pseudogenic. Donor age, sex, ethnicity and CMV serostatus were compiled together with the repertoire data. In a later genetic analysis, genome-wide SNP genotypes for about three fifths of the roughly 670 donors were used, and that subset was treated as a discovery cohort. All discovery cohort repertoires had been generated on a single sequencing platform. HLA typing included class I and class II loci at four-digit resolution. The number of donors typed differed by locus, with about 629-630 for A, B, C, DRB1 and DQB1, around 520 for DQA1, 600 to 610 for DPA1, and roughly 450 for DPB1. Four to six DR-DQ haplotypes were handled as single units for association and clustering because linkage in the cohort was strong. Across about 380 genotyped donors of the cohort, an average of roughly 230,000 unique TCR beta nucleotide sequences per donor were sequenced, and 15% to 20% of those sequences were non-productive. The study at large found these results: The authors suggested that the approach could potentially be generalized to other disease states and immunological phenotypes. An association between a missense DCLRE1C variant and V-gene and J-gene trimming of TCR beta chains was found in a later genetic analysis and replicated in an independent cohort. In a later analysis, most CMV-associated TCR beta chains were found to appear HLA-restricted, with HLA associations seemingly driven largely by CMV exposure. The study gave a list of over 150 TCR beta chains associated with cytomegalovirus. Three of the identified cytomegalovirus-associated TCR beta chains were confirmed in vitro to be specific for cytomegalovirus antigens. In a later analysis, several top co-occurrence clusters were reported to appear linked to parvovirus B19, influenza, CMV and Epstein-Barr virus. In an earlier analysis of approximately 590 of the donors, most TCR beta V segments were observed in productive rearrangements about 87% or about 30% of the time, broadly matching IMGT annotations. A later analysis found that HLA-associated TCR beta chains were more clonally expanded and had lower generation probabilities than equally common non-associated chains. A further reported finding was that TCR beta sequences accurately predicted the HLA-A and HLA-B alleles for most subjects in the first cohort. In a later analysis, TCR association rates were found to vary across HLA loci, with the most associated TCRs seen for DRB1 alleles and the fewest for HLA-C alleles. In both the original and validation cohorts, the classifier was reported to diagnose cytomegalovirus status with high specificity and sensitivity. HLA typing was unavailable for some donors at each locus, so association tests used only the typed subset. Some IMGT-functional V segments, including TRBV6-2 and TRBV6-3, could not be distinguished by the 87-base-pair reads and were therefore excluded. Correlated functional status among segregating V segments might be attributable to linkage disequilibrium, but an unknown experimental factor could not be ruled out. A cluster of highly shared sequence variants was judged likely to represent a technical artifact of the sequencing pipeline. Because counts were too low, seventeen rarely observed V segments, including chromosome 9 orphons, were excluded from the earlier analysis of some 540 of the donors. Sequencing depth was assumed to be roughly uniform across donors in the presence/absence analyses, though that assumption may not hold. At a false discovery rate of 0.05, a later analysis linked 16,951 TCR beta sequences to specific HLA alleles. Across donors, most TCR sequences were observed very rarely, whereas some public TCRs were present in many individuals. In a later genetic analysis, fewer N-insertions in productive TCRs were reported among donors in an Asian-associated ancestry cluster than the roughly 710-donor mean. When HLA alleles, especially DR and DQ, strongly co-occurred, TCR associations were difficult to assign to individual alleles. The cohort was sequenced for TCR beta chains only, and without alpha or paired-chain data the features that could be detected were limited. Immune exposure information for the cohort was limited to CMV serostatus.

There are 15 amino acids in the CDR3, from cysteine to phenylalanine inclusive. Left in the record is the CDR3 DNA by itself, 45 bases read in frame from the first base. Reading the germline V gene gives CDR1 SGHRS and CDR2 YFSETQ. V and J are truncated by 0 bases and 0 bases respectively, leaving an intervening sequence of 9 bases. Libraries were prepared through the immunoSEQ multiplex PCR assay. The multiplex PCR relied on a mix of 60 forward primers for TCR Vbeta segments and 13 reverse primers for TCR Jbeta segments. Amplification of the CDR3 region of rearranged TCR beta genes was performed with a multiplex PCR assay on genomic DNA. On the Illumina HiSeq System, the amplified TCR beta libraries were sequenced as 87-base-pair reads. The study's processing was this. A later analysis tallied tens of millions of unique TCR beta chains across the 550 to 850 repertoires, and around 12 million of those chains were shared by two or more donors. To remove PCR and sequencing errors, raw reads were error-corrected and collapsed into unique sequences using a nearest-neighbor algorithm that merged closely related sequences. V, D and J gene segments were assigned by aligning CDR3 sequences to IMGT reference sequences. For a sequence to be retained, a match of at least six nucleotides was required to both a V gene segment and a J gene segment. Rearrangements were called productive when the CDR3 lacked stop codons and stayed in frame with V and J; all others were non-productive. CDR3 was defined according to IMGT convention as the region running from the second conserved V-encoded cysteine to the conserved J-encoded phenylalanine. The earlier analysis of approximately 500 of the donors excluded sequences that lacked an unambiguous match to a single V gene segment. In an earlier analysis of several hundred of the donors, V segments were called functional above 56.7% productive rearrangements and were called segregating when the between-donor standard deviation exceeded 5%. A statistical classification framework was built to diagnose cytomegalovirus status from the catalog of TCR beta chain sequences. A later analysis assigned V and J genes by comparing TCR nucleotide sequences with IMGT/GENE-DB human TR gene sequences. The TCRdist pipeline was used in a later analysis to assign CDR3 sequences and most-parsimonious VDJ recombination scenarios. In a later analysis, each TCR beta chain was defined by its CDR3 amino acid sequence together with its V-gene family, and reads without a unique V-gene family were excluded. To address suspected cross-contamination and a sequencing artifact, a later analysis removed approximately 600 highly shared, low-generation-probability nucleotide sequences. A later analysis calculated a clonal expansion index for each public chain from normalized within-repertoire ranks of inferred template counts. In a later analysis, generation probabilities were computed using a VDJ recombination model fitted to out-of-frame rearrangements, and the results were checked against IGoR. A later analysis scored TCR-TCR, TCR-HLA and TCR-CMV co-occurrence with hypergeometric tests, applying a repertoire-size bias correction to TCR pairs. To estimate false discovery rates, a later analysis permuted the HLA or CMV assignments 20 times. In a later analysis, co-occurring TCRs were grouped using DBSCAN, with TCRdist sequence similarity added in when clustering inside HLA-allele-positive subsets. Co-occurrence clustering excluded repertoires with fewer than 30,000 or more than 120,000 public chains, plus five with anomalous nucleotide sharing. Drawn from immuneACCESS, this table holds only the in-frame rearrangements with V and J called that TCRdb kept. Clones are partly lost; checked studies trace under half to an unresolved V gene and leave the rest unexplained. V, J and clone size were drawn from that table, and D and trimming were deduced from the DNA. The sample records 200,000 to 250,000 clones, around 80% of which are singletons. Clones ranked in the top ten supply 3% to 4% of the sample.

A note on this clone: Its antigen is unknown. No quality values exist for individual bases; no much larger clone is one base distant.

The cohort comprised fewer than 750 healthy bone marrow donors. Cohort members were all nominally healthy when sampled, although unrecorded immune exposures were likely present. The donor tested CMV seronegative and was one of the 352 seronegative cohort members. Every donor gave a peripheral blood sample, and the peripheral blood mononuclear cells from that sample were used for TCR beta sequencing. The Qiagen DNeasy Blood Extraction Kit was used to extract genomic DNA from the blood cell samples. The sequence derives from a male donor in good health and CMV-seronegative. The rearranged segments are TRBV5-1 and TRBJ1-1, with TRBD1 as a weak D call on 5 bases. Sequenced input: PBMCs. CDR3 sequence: CASSLAGPMNTEAFF. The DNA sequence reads TGCGCCAGCAGCTTGGCAGGGCCGATGAACACTGAAGCTTTCTTT.